The present entry profiles one TCR beta chain with its context. As yet, its antigen is unknown. Germline V gene sequence: CDR1 SGHRS, CDR2 YFSETQ. Trimming removed 3 bases from V and 5 bases from J, with 17 bases in between. The CDR3 is 15 residues long. TCRdb's table, derived via immunoSEQ multiplex PCR, lists solely in-frame clones and lacks some. The sample lists 20,000 to 25,000 clones, under 75% seen once, with roughly two fifths in the top ten. Within the ViraFEST assay, antigen-specific CD4+ T cells underwent expansion with viral peptide pools prior to sequencing. Researchers isolated CD4+ T cells once less than twelve days of culture had elapsed. Sometime from March through December 2020, the person acquired a SARS-CoV-2 infection that PCR confirmed. These data come from a study of vaccination effects on CD4 cells after COVID-19. General study points: Infection-derived and vaccine-derived clones contracted markedly late after vaccination.

The chain couples TRBV5-1 to TRBJ2-5; D possibly corresponds to TRBD1 (6 bases). The input for sequencing was CD4+ T cells from PBMCs cultured with a peptide pool, taken before COVID-19 vaccination. The source is a human donor who had a prior SARS-CoV-2 infection. Written as DNA, the CDR3 is TGCGCCAGCAGCTACTCCACAGGGATTCGTGAGACCCAGTACTTC. Amino acids: CASSYSTGIRETQYF. Supplemented by reference TRBV5-1 and TRBJ2-5, the full variable domain reads KAGVTQTPRYLIKTRGQQVTLSCSPISGHRSVSWYQQTPGQGLQFLFEYFSETQRNKGNFPGRFSGRQFSNSRSEMNVSTLELGDSALYLCASSYSTGIRETQYFGPGTRLLVL.